This TCR beta chain was identified in a study of blood T cell repertoires in COVID-19. About the study: T cells, B-cell-depleted T cells, or PBMCs supplied cDNA or gDNA.

The CDR3 extends over 14 amino acids. The V gene's germline CDR1 is LNHDA and CDR2 SQIVND (reference sequence). The V gene end was trimmed by 6 bases and the J gene end by 4 bases; junction bases not matched to a gene: 6. Here immunoSEQ multiplex PCR was the method, and the copy in TCRdb shows in-frame clones only, minus some. The sample lists approximately 180,000 clones; 82% were seen once. The sequence derives from a woman aged 70-85 years with acute or convalescent COVID-19. Sequencing was done on a sample of peripheral blood. The chain recombines TRBV19 with TRBJ1-2; 9 positions match TRBD1. The CDR3 DNA follows: TGTGCCAGTAGGCGACAGGGGGTGGCCTATGGCTACACCTTC. Translation gives CASRRQGVAYGYTF.